This entry lists 21 T cell receptor beta chains sequenced from one sample in a study of radiotherapy plus CTLA-4 blockade in lung cancer. The repertoire was sequenced with immunoSEQ multiplex PCR; TCRdb's copy has only in-frame clones and lacks some. The sample lists about 49,000 clones; approximately 81% were seen once. The material sequenced was peripheral blood, taken from a patient treated with radiotherapy plus ipilimumab. These receptor sequences come from a human donor with non-small cell lung cancer whose response to radiotherapy plus ipilimumab could not be evaluated.

This clone was counted a few times. The chain couples TRBV6-6 to TRBJ1-4; 9 bases are shared with TRBD1. This CDR3 has 15 residues. Germline CDR1 reads MNHNY; CDR2 reads SVGAGI (reference sequence). J gave up 7 bases and V 2 bases, and 5 bases lay outside the gene matches. CDR3 DNA: TGTGCCAGCAGTTACACAGGGGGCGAAAGTGAAAAACTGTTTTTT. This gives the protein CASSYTGGESEKLFF.

The V call is TRBV29-1, the J call TRBJ1-2; 7 nucleotides agree with TRBD1. CDR1 and CDR2 from the germline V gene are SQVTM and ANQGSEA. This CDR3 is 12 amino acids long. V lost 3 bases and J lost 4; bases outside the gene matches: 2. The CDR3, as DNA: TGCAGCGTTGAGTCAGGGGGCTATGGCTACACCTTC. Protein: CSVESGGYGYTF.

The V and J genes are TRBV11-2 and TRBJ1-2; possible D gene TRBD1, 5 bases. Germline lookup yields CDR1 SGHAT and CDR2 FQNNGV. The V gene lost 5 bases and the J gene lost 5 bases, with 18 bases spanning the gap. This CDR3 contains 15 residues. The CDR3 region is CASSPPLSGEYGYTF. CDR3 in DNA: TGTGCCAGCAGCCCCCCCCTGTCGGGGGAGTATGGCTACACCTTC.

The rearrangement links TRBV19 to TRBJ1-1; D gene ambiguous. The V gene lost 3 bases and the J gene lost 1 base, with 9 bases spanning the gap. The CDR3 spans 14 residues. Germline CDR1 LNHDA, CDR2 SQIVND (reference sequence). Written as DNA, the CDR3 is TGTGCCAGTAGTATTGAGGGCTCGAACACTGAAGCTTTCTTT. As protein: CASSIEGSNTEAFF.

J is TRBJ1-1 and V is TRBV25-1, with D hard to call. Germline V gives CDR1 MGHDK, CDR2 SYGVNS. V was pared by 2 bases and J by 6 bases, with 10 bases between. The CDR3 contains 13 residues. CDR3 in amino acids: CASSEASYAEAFF. As DNA, the CDR3 is TGTGCCAGCAGTGAAGCGTCGTACGCTGAAGCTTTCTTT.

The chain recombines TRBV7-9 with TRBJ2-1; the D is unclear. Germline V gives CDR1 SEHNR, CDR2 FQNEAQ (reference sequence). The CDR3 spans 15 residues. Trimming left V 1 base short and J 0 bases short, with 7 bases between. Written as DNA, the CDR3 is TGTGCCAGCAGCTTAGGCGATCACTCCTACAATGAGCAGTTCTTC. Its protein product is CASSLGDHSYNEQFF.

The chain carries TRBV7-3 and TRBJ1-2, with TRBD1 identical over 7 bases. CDR3 size: 15 residues. Per the germline V gene, CDR1 is SGHTA and CDR2 is FQGTGA. V shed 0 bases and J 5 bases; nucleotides not matched to a gene: 6. This CDR3 is CASSLTSGGAYGYTF. The CDR3, as DNA: TGTGCCAGCAGCTTAACATCAGGGGGTGCTTATGGCTACACCTTC.

This clone was seen only a few times. The rearrangement joins TRBV19 to TRBJ1-4, with a tentative D call TRBD1 (5 bases). The CDR3 runs 14 residues. Germline lookup yields CDR1 LNHDA and CDR2 SQIVND (reference sequence). V lost 7 bases to trimming and J lost 4 bases, with 13 bases between them. The CDR3 DNA follows: TGTGCCAGTATGGCGACAGTGCGTAATGAAAAACTGTTTTTT. Its protein product is CASMATVRNEKLFF.

V is TRBV27 and J is TRBJ2-3; TRBD2 matches 8 bases. The CDR3 covers 16 residues. Germline CDR1 MNHEY, CDR2 SMNVEV (reference sequence). J lost 3 bases, V lost 5 bases, and 10 bases had no gene match. For the CDR3, the DNA is TGTGCCAGCAGTCCCCTTCGGCGGGAGGTGACAGATACGCAGTATTTT. Amino acid sequence: CASSPLRREVTDTQYF.

The chain recombines TRBV7-9 with TRBJ1-4; tentatively, D is TRBD1 (6 bases). This CDR3 is 14 amino acids long. The V and J ends lost 5 bases and 5 bases respectively, with 12 bases between them. The germline CDR1 and CDR2 sequences are SEHNR and FQNEAQ (reference sequence). CDR3 protein: CASSRQGINEKLFF. CDR3 in DNA: TGTGCCAGCAGCCGTCAGGGGATCAATGAAAAACTGTTTTTT. Full variable domain (outside the CDR3, taken from reference TRBV7-9 and TRBJ1-4): DTGVSQNPRHKITKRGQNVTFRCDPISEHNRLYWYRQTLGQGPEFLTYFQNEAQLEKSRLLSDRFSAERPKGSFSTLEIQRTEQGDSAMYLCASSRQGINEKLFFGSGTQLSVL.

V is TRBV7-8 and J is TRBJ2-5, with a tentative D call TRBD1 (5 bases). The germline CDR1 and CDR2 sequences are SGHVS and FQNEAQ. CDR3 length equals 15 residues. Trimming pared 1 base from V and 4 bases from J, leaving 13 bases between. CDR3 bases: TGTGCCAGCAGCTTAGATTCAGGGAAGGGAGAGACCCAGTACTTC. This sequence encodes CASSLDSGKGETQYF.

The J gene is TRBJ1-2, the V gene TRBV28, with TRBD1 as a possible D gene (6 bases). V was cut by 6 bases and J by 7 bases, with 15 bases left in between. Germline V lookup: CDR1 MDHEN, CDR2 SYDVKM. This CDR3 is 13 amino acids long. The DNA of the CDR3 is TGTGCCAGCAGGTTACAGGGTAGAACTGGCTACACCTTC. This encodes CASRLQGRTGYTF.

The J gene is TRBJ2-2, the V gene TRBV7-2; a possible D gene is TRBD2 (6 bases). Germline CDR1 reads SGHTA; CDR2 reads FQGNSA. This CDR3 has 18 residues. V was pared by 4 bases and J by 4 bases, with 22 bases between. CDR3 residues: CASSSPRWREPFTGELFF. In DNA form, the CDR3 reads TGTGCCAGCAGCTCCCCTCGGTGGCGGGAACCCTTCACCGGGGAGCTGTTTTTT.

The chain is built from TRBV27 and TRBJ2-7; 9 bases match TRBD1. Unmatched junction bases numbered 6, after V lost 4 bases and J lost 2 bases. Germline-derived CDR1 and CDR2 are MNHEY and SMNVEV (reference sequence). The CDR3 sequence is 15 residues long. The CDR3 region has the DNA TGTGCCAGCAGTTCCCGCGGGACAGGGCCCTACGAGCAGTACTTC. Translating it yields CASSSRGTGPYEQYF.

This chain joins TRBV7-2 and TRBJ1-3; D is ambiguous. CDR1 and CDR2 (germline): SGHTA, FQGNSA. The CDR3 is made up of 15 amino acids. Trimming shortened V by 3 bases and J by 0 bases, and 9 bases separated the two germline ends. CDR3 residues: CASSFSGNSGNTIYF. The CDR3 nucleotides are TGTGCCAGCAGCTTTAGCGGCAACTCTGGAAACACCATATATTTT.

The V gene is TRBV5-1, the J gene TRBJ1-5, with TRBD1 matching 10 bases. With 4 bases clipped from V and 3 bases from J, the junction kept 4 bases outside the gene matches. The CDR3 runs to 15 residues. Germline CDR1 SGHRS, CDR2 YFSETQ. The CDR3 spells CASSIGQGDNQPQHF. The CDR3 region has the DNA TGCGCCAGCAGCATAGGACAGGGGGACAATCAGCCCCAGCATTTT. Together with reference TRBV5-1 and TRBJ1-5, the CDR3 gives the full variable domain: KAGVTQTPRYLIKTRGQQVTLSCSPISGHRSVSWYQQTPGQGLQFLFEYFSETQRNKGNFPGRFSGRQFSNSRSEMNVSTLELGDSALYLCASSIGQGDNQPQHFGDGTRLSIL.

This clone was recorded only once. The chain carries TRBV28 and TRBJ1-2, with D perhaps matching TRBD1 (6 bases). The CDR3 spans 15 residues. CDR1 and CDR2 from the germline V gene are MDHEN and SYDVKM. The V gene lost 1 base and the J gene lost 1 base, with 10 bases spanning the gap. CDR3 coding DNA: TGTGCCAGCAGTTTATCGGGGGGCCGTAACTATGGCTACACCTTC. This gives the protein CASSLSGGRNYGYTF.

The chain combines TRBV5-4 with TRBJ1-2, with TRBD1 identical over 7 bases. The V gene end was trimmed by 4 bases and the J gene end by 2 bases; junction bases not matched to a gene: 5. Looked up from germline, CDR1 is SGHNT and CDR2 is YYREEE (reference sequence). This CDR3 comprises 14 residues. CDR3 in amino acids: CASSTKGQNYGYTF. The CDR3, as DNA: TGTGCCAGCAGCACGAAGGGACAGAACTATGGCTACACCTTC.

This clone was recorded once. The chain recombines TRBV6-5 with TRBJ1-2, with D possibly being TRBD1 (6 bases). V was pared by 6 bases and J by 8 bases, with 19 bases between. The CDR3 contains 14 residues. The V gene's germline CDR1 is MNHEY and CDR2 SVGAGI. The CDR3 nucleotides read TGTGCCAGCAGCCGAAACACAGGGATGGGCGGCTACACCTTC. It is translated as CASSRNTGMGGYTF.

The genes are TRBV19 and TRBJ1-5; 7 nucleotides line up with TRBD1. Looked up from germline, CDR1 is LNHDA and CDR2 is SQIVND (reference sequence). The CDR3 runs to 16 residues. The V segment lost 6 bases and the J segment 0 bases; nucleotides outside the gene matches: 8. The CDR3 region is CASSSGQRNSNQPQHF. In DNA, the CDR3 is TGTGCCAGTAGCTCGGGACAGAGAAATAGCAATCAGCCCCAGCATTTT.

This clone was detected once. The rearrangement links TRBV7-2 to TRBJ1-4; TRBD1 agrees at 10 bases. Germline V gene lookup returns CDR1 SGHTA and CDR2 FQGNSA. The CDR3 totals 13 residues. V lost 5 bases to trimming and J lost 7 bases; unmatched junction nucleotides: 1. The CDR3 region has the DNA TGTGCCAGCAGCAGGACAGGGGGTGAAAAACTGTTTTTT. Protein sequence: CASSRTGGEKLFF.